Each of the 7 T cell receptor beta chains below was sequenced from the same sample in a study of lymphopenia after photon versus proton radiotherapy. Sequenced by immunoSEQ multiplex PCR; TCRdb stores in-frame clones only, minus some. The sample records around 55,000 clones, approximately 88% being singletons. The input for sequencing was peripheral blood, taken from a patient treated with proton-based radiotherapy. The receptors derive from a man between 60 and 75 years old with pancreatic cancer.

The chain couples TRBV11-3 to TRBJ2-1; 9 nucleotides match TRBD2. Germline CDR1 and CDR2: SGHNT and YENEEA. The V and J ends lost 4 bases and 9 bases, in that order; junction bases with no gene match: 4. The CDR3 runs to 13 residues. This chain's CDR3 is CASSSGLASEQFF. CDR3 nucleotides: TGTGCCAGCAGCTCTGGACTAGCGAGTGAGCAGTTCTTC.

This clone was counted a single time. This chain uses TRBV11-2 with TRBJ2-7; weak D call: TRBD2 (6 bases). Germline assignment: CDR1 SGHAT and CDR2 FQNNGV. The V end was cut by 5 bases, the J end by 2 bases, with 16 bases between. The CDR3 runs to 15 residues. CDR3 DNA sequence: TGTGCCAGCAGCCGCGTCAGCGGGTTTCCCTACGAGCAGTACTTC. Translating it yields CASSRVSGFPYEQYF.

The genes are TRBV27 and TRBJ1-2; 9 bases are shared with TRBD1. Germline CDR1 is MNHEY and CDR2 is SMNVEV (reference sequence). V shed 8 bases and J 4 bases; nucleotides not matched to a gene: 5. The CDR3 consists of 13 residues. The CDR3 sequence is CASWTGAFYGYTF. CDR3 bases: TGTGCCAGCTGGACAGGGGCCTTCTATGGCTACACCTTC.

This clone was seen only once. The chain combines TRBV28 with TRBJ2-1; 8 nucleotides agree with TRBD2. The germline V gene has CDR1 MDHEN and CDR2 SYDVKM. V gave up 5 bases and J gave up 4 bases; unmatched junction bases: 7. The CDR3 has 15 amino acids. CDR3 nucleotide sequence: TGTGCCAGCAGTCCGGGGGGGAGGCCTTACAATGAGCAGTTCTTC. It encodes CASSPGGRPYNEQFF.

A note on this clone: One end of the junction varies from germline; a read error may be responsible. The chain is built from TRBV28 and TRBJ1-1; D call uncertain. CDR1 is MDHEN and CDR2 is SYDVKM in the germline V gene. The CDR3 length is 13 residues. The chain's CDR3 is CASSTTVATKAFF. CDR3 nucleotide sequence: TGTGCCAGCAGCACTACAGTAGCCACTAAAGCTTTCTTT.

V and J are TRBV7-3 and TRBJ2-5, with TRBD2 identical over 7 bases. Germline lookup yields CDR1 SGHTA and CDR2 FQGTGA. The CDR3 runs to 15 residues. V gave up 5 bases and J gave up 6 bases; unmatched junction bases: 12. The chain's CDR3 is CASSPGTGGGQTQYF. In nucleotides, the CDR3 is TGTGCCAGCAGCCCCGGGACCGGCGGGGGACAGACCCAGTACTTC.

The rearrangement uses TRBV30 and TRBJ1-5; D call uncertain. CDR1 and CDR2 (germline): GTSNPN, SVGIG (reference sequence). The CDR3 has 13 residues. V lost 0 bases and J lost 6, with 9 bases in between. In DNA form, the CDR3 reads TGTGCCTGGAGTGTACTTAGCGGTCAGCCCCAGCATTTT. This gives the protein CAWSVLSGQPQHF.